This T cell receptor beta chain was recovered during a study of T cells in Graves' hyperthyroidism and ophthalmopathy. Amplified TCR beta CDR3 regions derived from RNA transcripts. With the HTBI primer set, the TCR CDR3 went through a first round of RT-PCR. One entry per CDR3 protein, called by TCRdb with MiXCR from the multiplex PCR reads. The sample records around 760,000 distinct CDR3 sequences, around 40% being singletons. Patients counted as stable if ophthalmopathy did not develop within 18 months. A patient was excluded if there was uncontrolled infection, other autoimmune disease, pregnancy or lactation. The receptor's source is a woman aged 40 to 50 with Graves' hyperthyroidism. Material for sequencing was blood.

As DNA, the CDR3 is TGTGCCAGCAGCCAAGATCAGGGGGGCTCCTATAATTCACCCCTCCACTTT. Its translation: CASSQDQGGSYNSPLHF. V usage is TRBV11-2 and J usage is TRBJ1-6, with 7 positions matching TRBD1. The ends lost 5 bases at V and 0 bases at J; junction bases unmatched: 7. The V gene's germline CDR1 is SGHAT and CDR2 FQNNGV. CDR3 length: 17 amino acids. Together with reference TRBV11-2 and TRBJ1-6, the CDR3 gives the full variable domain: EAGVAQSPRYKIIEKRQSVAFWCNPISGHATLYWYQQILGQGPKLLIQFQNNGVVDDSQLPKDRFSAERLKGVDSTLKIQPAKLEDSAVYLCASSQDQGGSYNSPLHFGNGTRLTVT.